These T cell receptor beta chains were read from a single sample in a study of post-analysis software for immune sequencing data. MiXCR, run by TCRdb on the PCR reads, gives a single entry per CDR3 protein. The profile shows hundreds of thousands of distinct CDR3 sequences, 25% to 30% of them singletons. Input material: blood. The source is a girl between 5 and 17 years old with multiple sclerosis. Each CDR3 is given with its conserved first and last residue. The D gene is left open where the match is weak. Expanded clones are given a class, and other clones once, few, many or no size at all.

v_call	clone_size	d_call	j_call	cdr3_aa	cdr3_nt
TRBV6-1	NA	TRBD1	TRBJ2-1	CASSGNRGVGNEQFF	TGTGCCAGCAGTGGGAACAGGGGGGTTGGGAATGAGCAGTTCTTC
TRBV20-1	many	NA	TRBJ2-5	CSADRGIQETQYF	TGCAGTGCTGACCGGGGCATCCAAGAGACCCAGTACTTC
TRBV7-6	few	TRBD1	TRBJ1-6	CASSSWGGGAGNSPLHF	TGTGCCAGCAGCTCCTGGGGAGGGGGCGCCGGGAATTCACCCCTCCACTTT
TRBV3-1	few	NA	TRBJ2-5	CASSLLEAAAKETQYF	TGTGCCAGCAGCCTCCTCGAAGCGGCAGCGAAAGAGACCCAGTACTTC
TRBV3-1	NA	NA	TRBJ2-5	CASSPADPVGTQYF	TGTGCCAGCAGCCCCGCGGACCCGGTTGGGACCCAGTACTTC
TRBV27	NA	NA	TRBJ2-1	CASSLVGGAQRREQFF	TGTGCCAGCAGTTTAGTAGGGGGGGCCCAGCGCCGTGAGCAGTTCTTC
TRBV6-2/TRBV6-3	NA	TRBD1	TRBJ2-5	CASSHPGQGAKTQYF	TGTGCCAGCAGTCACCCGGGACAGGGGGCGAAGACCCAGTACTTC
TRBV6-5	few	NA	TRBJ1-2	CASRLGAYYGYTF	TGTGCCAGCAGACTGGGGGCGTACTATGGCTACACCTTC
TRBV10-3	NA	TRBD1	TRBJ1-5	CAIKDRDGQPQHF	TGTGCCATCAAAGACAGGGATGGACAGCCCCAGCATTTT
TRBV15	few	NA	TRBJ2-2	CATTPRANTGELFF	TGTGCCACCACCCCGAGGGCGAACACCGGGGAGCTGTTTTTT
TRBV29-1	NA	TRBD2	TRBJ2-3	CSVGLAGDADTQYF	TGCAGCGTTGGGCTAGCGGGAGACGCAGATACGCAGTATTTT
TRBV29-1	NA	NA	TRBJ2-3	CSVEDLMGPADTQYF	TGCAGCGTTGAAGATCTTATGGGGCCGGCAGATACGCAGTATTTT
TRBV6-5	few	TRBD1	TRBJ2-7	CASSPYNTGDEQYF	TGTGCCAGCAGTCCCTATAATACAGGGGACGAGCAGTACTTC
TRBV29-1	NA	NA	TRBJ2-7	CSVAGGLYYEQYF	TGCAGCGTGGCGGGTGGACTCTACTACGAGCAGTACTTC
TRBV5-1	NA	TRBD1	TRBJ1-2	CASSPSGQSYGYTF	TGCGCCAGCAGCCCTTCGGGACAGTCCTATGGCTACACCTTC
TRBV7-2	NA	NA	TRBJ2-6	CASSAPSSGASVLTF	TGTGCCAGCAGCGCTCCAAGTTCTGGGGCCAGCGTCCTGACTTTC
TRBV2	few	NA	TRBJ2-1	CASLMTPAPYNEQFF	TGTGCCAGCCTCATGACTCCAGCCCCTTACAATGAGCAGTTCTTC
TRBV14	NA	NA	TRBJ2-3	CASSEQTVLRRTDTQYF	TGTGCCAGCAGCGAACAGACGGTTTTAAGGCGGACAGATACGCAGTATTTT
TRBV29-1	NA	NA	TRBJ2-3	CSVEGRATDTQYF	TGCAGCGTTGAAGGCCGGGCCACAGATACGCAGTATTTT
TRBV6-5	many	NA	TRBJ2-5	CASSPQVAAETQYF	TGTGCCAGCAGCCCCCAGGTAGCGGCGGAGACCCAGTACTTC
TRBV4-2	few	NA	TRBJ2-1	CASSPGASSYNEQFF	TGTGCCAGCAGCCCAGGGGCGAGCTCCTACAATGAGCAGTTCTTC
TRBV5-5	NA	NA	TRBJ2-5	CASSLAGWEQGETQYF	TGTGCCAGCAGCTTGGCCGGGTGGGAGCAGGGGGAGACCCAGTACTTC
TRBV9	few	TRBD2	TRBJ2-1	CASGAGGTYNEQFF	TGTGCCAGCGGGGCGGGAGGTACCTACAATGAGCAGTTCTTC
TRBV10-1	NA	NA	TRBJ2-3	CASSETATQYF	TGCGCCAGCAGTGAGACAGCTACGCAGTATTTT
TRBV7-2	few	NA	TRBJ2-7	CASSGRDGAYEQYF	TGTGCCAGCAGCGGCCGGGACGGAGCCTACGAGCAGTACTTC
TRBV5-1	few	NA	TRBJ1-1	CASRHRGVREMNTEAFF	TGCGCCAGCAGGCACCGGGGGGTCAGGGAAATGAACACTGAAGCTTTCTTT
TRBV5-6	NA	TRBD2	TRBJ2-7	CASSGASGVGEQYF	TGTGCCAGCAGCGGCGCTAGCGGGGTCGGGGAGCAGTACTTC
TRBV5-1	few	NA	TRBJ2-2	CAGSPPQGSTGELFF	TGCGCCGGCAGCCCCCCCCAGGGCAGCACCGGGGAGCTGTTTTTT
TRBV5-5	few	TRBD2	TRBJ2-1	CASPRWAGGPFDNEQFF	TGTGCCAGCCCCCGGTGGGCGGGGGGGCCGTTCGACAATGAGCAGTTCTTC
TRBV6-5	many	NA	TRBJ2-1	CASSYEGRPYNEQFF	TGTGCCAGCAGTTACGAGGGGAGACCCTACAATGAGCAGTTCTTC
TRBV7-8	NA	TRBD2	TRBJ2-2	CASSPKAGAYTGELFF	TGTGCCAGCAGCCCTAAAGCGGGGGCCTACACCGGGGAGCTGTTTTTT
TRBV7-2	NA	NA	TRBJ2-7	CACSLGLSYEQYF	TGTGCCTGCAGCTTAGGCCTTTCCTACGAGCAGTACTTC
TRBV29-1	NA	NA	TRBJ2-3	CSSRSGDTQYF	TGCAGCTCAAGGTCAGGGGATACGCAGTATTTT
TRBV25-1	NA	TRBD2	TRBJ2-7	CASTRSGDHYEQYF	TGTGCCAGCACCCGTAGCGGGGACCACTACGAGCAGTACTTC
TRBV5-1	few	NA	TRBJ2-1	CTSSLEPLGGNEQFF	TGCACCAGCAGCTTGGAACCCTTAGGGGGCAATGAGCAGTTCTTC
TRBV6-5	NA	NA	TRBJ1-2	CASSYSTFGRGDGYTF	TGTGCCAGCAGTTACTCGACATTCGGGCGCGGGGATGGCTACACCTTC
TRBV5-1	few	TRBD2	TRBJ2-4	CASSRLAGGRGKNIQYF	TGCGCCAGCAGCCGGCTAGCGGGGGGCCGAGGCAAAAACATTCAGTACTTC